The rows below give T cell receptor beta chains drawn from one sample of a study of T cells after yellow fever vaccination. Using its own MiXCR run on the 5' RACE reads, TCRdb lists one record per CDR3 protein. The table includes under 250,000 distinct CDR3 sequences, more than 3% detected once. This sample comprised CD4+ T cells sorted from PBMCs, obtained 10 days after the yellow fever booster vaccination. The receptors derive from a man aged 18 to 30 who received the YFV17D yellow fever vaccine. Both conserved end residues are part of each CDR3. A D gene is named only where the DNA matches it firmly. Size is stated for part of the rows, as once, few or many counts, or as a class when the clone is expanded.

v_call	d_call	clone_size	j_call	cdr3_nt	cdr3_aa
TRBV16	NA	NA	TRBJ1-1	TGTGCCAGCAGCCAATCCCGCGGGAACACTGAAGCTTTCTTT	CASSQSRGNTEAFF
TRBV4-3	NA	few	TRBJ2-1	TGCGCCAGCAGCCAAGAAACGGGGGACACCTACAATGAGCAGTTCTTC	CASSQETGDTYNEQFF
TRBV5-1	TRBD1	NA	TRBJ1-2	TGCGCCAGCAGCTATAGACAGGGTAATGGCTACACCTTC	CASSYRQGNGYTF
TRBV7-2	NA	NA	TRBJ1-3	TGTGCCAGCAGCGCACAGAGCTCTGGAAACACCATATATTTT	CASSAQSSGNTIYF
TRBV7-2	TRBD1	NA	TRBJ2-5	TGTGCCAGCAGCTCGAATGGGGGACAGGGGGAGACCCAGTACTTC	CASSSNGGQGETQYF
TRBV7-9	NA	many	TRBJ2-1	TGTGCCAGCAGCTTCTCTCAGTGGAATGAGCAGTTCTTC	CASSFSQWNEQFF
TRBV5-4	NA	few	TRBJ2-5	TGTGCCAGCAACCTGGACAGTTCGCTGGAGACCCAGTACTTC	CASNLDSSLETQYF
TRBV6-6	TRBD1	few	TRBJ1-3	TGTGCCAGCAGCAGACAGGGGATCTCTGGAAACACCATATATTTT	CASSRQGISGNTIYF
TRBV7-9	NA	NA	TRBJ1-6	TGTGCCAGCAGCTTCCTAGGGAATTCACCCCTCCACTTT	CASSFLGNSPLHF
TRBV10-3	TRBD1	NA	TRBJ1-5	TGTGCCATCAGGGACGACAGGGATCGACAGCCCCAGCATTTT	CAIRDDRDRQPQHF
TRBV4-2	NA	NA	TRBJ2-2	TGTGCCAGCAGCCAAACACAGGGTCTGGGCACCGGGGAGCTGTTTTTT	CASSQTQGLGTGELFF
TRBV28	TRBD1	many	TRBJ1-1	TGTGCCAGCAGTCTCCTGGGACAGGGGCATGAAGCTTTCTTT	CASSLLGQGHEAFF
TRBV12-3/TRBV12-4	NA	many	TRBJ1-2	TGTGCCAGCACGCTCCGTAGCAGGAAGGGGCTGTATGGCTACACCTTC	CASTLRSRKGLYGYTF
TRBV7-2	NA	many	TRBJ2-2	TGTGCCAGCAGCTTACTCGGGGGCATCGACACCGGGGAGCTGTTTTTT	CASSLLGGIDTGELFF
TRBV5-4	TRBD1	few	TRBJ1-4	TGTGCCAGCAGCGGGGACAGGGGGCTAGAAAAACTGTTTTTT	CASSGDRGLEKLFF
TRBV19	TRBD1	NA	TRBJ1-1	TGTGCCATTAGGGACAGGGTCGGAACTGAAGCTTTCTTT	CAIRDRVGTEAFF
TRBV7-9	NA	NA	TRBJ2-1	TGTGCCAGCAGCTTCGGTCGGGCTATAAATGAGCAGTTCTTC	CASSFGRAINEQFF
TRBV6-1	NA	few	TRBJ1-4	TGTGCCAGCACAGAACAGGCACGTCGGGAAAAACTGTTTTTT	CASTEQARREKLFF
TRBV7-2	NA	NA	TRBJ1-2	TGTGCCAGCAGCTTGTGGGACATGGAGGCTGGCTACACCTTC	CASSLWDMEAGYTF
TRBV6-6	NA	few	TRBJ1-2	TGTGCCAGCAGTTACAGCGGGGATGGAAACTATGGCTACACCTTC	CASSYSGDGNYGYTF
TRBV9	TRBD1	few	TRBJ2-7	TGTGCCAGCAGCGAGGGACAGAGAACCTACGAGCAGTACTTC	CASSEGQRTYEQYF
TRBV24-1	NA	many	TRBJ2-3	TGTGCCACCAGTGACTCCCCGACAGCGGATACGCAGTATTTT	CATSDSPTADTQYF
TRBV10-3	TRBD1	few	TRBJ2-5	TGTGCCATCAGTGACCACGGACAGGGGGCGGAGGGGACCCAGTACTTC	CAISDHGQGAEGTQYF
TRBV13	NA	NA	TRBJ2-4	TGTGCCAGCAGCTTAGCCCTTTTTCAGGGGCCCTTAGAAAAAAACATTCAGTACTTC	CASSLALFQGPLEKNIQYF
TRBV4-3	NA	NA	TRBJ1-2	TGCGCCAGCAGCCAAACCCCACAGGGCCTCTATGGCTACACCTTC	CASSQTPQGLYGYTF
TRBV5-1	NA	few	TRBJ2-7	TGCGCCAGCAGCTTGGGTTCGGGCGGACCTGGCGAGCAGTACTTC	CASSLGSGGPGEQYF
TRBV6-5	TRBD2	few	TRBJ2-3	TGTGCCACCATAGCGGGGGGTGGAGATACGCAGTATTTT	CATIAGGGDTQYF
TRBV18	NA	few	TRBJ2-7	TGTGCCAGCTCACCTCGCAGGGAGAACTACGAGCAGTACTTC	CASSPRRENYEQYF
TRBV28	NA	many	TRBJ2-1	TGTGCCAGCAGTTCGAGGGCCGAAGGGAATGAGCAGTTCTTC	CASSSRAEGNEQFF
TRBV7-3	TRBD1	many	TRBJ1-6	TGTGCCAGCAGCTTTGGGACAGGGGGGACGTCACCCCTCCACTTT	CASSFGTGGTSPLHF
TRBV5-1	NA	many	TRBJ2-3	TGCGCCAGCGGGGGGGCCAGAAGCACAGATACGCAGTATTTT	CASGGARSTDTQYF
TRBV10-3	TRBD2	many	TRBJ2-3	TGTGCCATCAGGGGCGGGGGGGCCGGAGATACGCAGTATTTT	CAIRGGGAGDTQYF
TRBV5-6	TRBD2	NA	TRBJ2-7	TGTGCCAGCAGCCCCCTAAGGAGCGGGGGGGCCCGCGAGCAGTACTTC	CASSPLRSGGAREQYF
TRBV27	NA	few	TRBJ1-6	TGTGCCAGCAGTTTATGGCAGGGAATTAGTTCACCCCTCCACTTT	CASSLWQGISSPLHF
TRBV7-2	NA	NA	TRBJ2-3	TGTGCCAGCAGCCCGCATAGCACAGATACGCAGTATTTT	CASSPHSTDTQYF
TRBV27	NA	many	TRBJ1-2	TGTGCCAGCAGCTTCGGGACCCAGGCGACCTATGGCTACACCTTC	CASSFGTQATYGYTF
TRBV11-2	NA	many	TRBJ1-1	TGTGCCAGCAGCTTTGGTCTGAGGACTGAAGCTTTCTTT	CASSFGLRTEAFF
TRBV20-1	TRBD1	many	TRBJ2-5	TGCAGTGCTAGAGATCTGGGGGGACAGGTCTCTTTCTGGGGAGAGACCCAGTACTTC	CSARDLGGQVSFWGETQYF
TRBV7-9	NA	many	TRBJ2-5	TGTGCCAGCAGCCCGGAACCGGGGACCCAGTACTTC	CASSPEPGTQYF
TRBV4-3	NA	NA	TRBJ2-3	TGCGCCAGCAGCCAAGCCCCAGTGGGGGGAGAGAAAATTAGGGCAGATACGCAGTATTTT	CASSQAPVGGEKIRADTQYF
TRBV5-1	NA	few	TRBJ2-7	TGCGCCAGCGCCCCACACAGGGACTCCTACGAGCAGTACTTC	CASAPHRDSYEQYF
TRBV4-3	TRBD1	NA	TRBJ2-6	TGCGCCAGCAGCCAAGAGGGACAGCCGTTCTCTGGGGCCAACGTCCTGACTTTC	CASSQEGQPFSGANVLTF
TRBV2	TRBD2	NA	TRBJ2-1	TGTGCCAGCAGTGAATCTACTAGCGGGGGGGCGGATGAGCAGTTCTTC	CASSESTSGGADEQFF
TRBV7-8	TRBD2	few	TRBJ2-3	TGTGCCAGCAGCTTAGGGTCTCTAGGAATTAGCGGGGGGGATACGCAGTATTTT	CASSLGSLGISGGDTQYF
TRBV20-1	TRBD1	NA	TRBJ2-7	TGCAGTGCTCCCGGACAGGGACGACCCTACGAGCAGTACTTC	CSAPGQGRPYEQYF
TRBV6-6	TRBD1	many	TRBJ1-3	TGTGCCAGCAGTGACAGGGGGTCACCCTCTGGAAACACCATATATTTT	CASSDRGSPSGNTIYF
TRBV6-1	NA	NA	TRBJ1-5	TGTGCCAGCACCCCGGCGGCAGCCCTTTATCAGCCCCAGCATTTT	CASTPAAALYQPQHF
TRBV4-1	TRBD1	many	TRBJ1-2	TGCGCCAGCAGCCGCACCCGGGACAGAGAAAGCTATGGCTACACCTTC	CASSRTRDRESYGYTF
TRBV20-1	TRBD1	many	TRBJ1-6	TGCAGTGCTCGACAGGGGATCTCACCCCTCCACTTT	CSARQGISPLHF
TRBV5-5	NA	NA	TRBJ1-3	TGTGCCAGCAGCTTGGCAGGGACTGGAAACACCATATATTTT	CASSLAGTGNTIYF
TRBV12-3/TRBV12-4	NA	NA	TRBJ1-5	TGTGCCAGCAGTTCGGGGATTCTAAGGGGCAATCAGCCCCAGCATTTT	CASSSGILRGNQPQHF
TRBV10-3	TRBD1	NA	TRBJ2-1	TGTGGCATCAGAATGACAGGGGGCTCGGGGAATGAGCAGTTCTTC	CGIRMTGGSGNEQFF
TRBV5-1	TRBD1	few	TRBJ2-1	TGCGCCAGCAGCCCAGGACAGGCTGGGCTGGGGCGATACAATGAGCAGTTCTTC	CASSPGQAGLGRYNEQFF
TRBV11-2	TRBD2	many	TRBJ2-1	TGTGCCAGCAGCAAAATTAGCGGGGGGGCACTTGAGCAGTTCTTC	CASSKISGGALEQFF
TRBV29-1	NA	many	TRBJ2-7	TGCAGCGCCACAGATTACAGGGATTCCTACGAGCAGTACTTC	CSATDYRDSYEQYF
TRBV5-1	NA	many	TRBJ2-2	TGCGCCAGCAGCTTGGTGGGGACCACCGGGGAGCTGTTTTTT	CASSLVGTTGELFF
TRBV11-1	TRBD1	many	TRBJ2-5	TGTGCCAGCAGCTCCGGGACAGTCCTACAAGAGACCCAGTACTTC	CASSSGTVLQETQYF
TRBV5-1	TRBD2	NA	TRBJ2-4	TGCGCCAGCAGCTTGGCCCCCGGGACTATCAAAAACATTCAGTACTTC	CASSLAPGTIKNIQYF
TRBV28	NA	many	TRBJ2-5	TGTGCCAGCTCGACCCAAGAGACCCAGTACTTC	CASSTQETQYF
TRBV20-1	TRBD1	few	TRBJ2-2	TGCAGTATCCACAGGGGTTTCGGGGAGCTGTTTTTT	CSIHRGFGELFF